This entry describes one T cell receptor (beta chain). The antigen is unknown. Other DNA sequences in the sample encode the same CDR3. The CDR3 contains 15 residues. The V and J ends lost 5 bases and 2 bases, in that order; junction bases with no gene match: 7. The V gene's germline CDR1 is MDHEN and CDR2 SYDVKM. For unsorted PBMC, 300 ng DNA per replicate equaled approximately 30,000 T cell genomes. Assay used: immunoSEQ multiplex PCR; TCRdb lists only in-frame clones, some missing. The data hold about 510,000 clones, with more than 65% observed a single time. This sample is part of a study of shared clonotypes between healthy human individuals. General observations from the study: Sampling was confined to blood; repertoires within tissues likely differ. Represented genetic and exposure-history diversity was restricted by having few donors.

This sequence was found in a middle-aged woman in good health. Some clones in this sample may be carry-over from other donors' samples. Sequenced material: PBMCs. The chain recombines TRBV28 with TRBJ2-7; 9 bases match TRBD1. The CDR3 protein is CASSAPGTGPYEQYF. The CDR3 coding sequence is TGTGCCAGCAGTGCCCCCGGGACAGGGCCCTACGAGCAGTACTTC.